This is a list of T cell receptor beta chains from one sample in a study of vaccination and CD4 T cells after COVID-19. The antigens these receptors bind are not known. TCRdb reprocessed the PCR reads via MiXCR and lists one record per CDR3 protein. This repertoire shows over 6,000 distinct CDR3 sequences, about 75% found once; its top ten account for roughly 18%. The sample consisted of CD4+ T cells from blood, cultured in vitro. These receptor sequences come from a human donor who had recovered from COVID-19. CDR3s include the opening cysteine and the closing phenylalanine or tryptophan. The order of the fields is D gene, clone size, J gene, V gene, CDR3 protein, CDR3 DNA. The D gene is left open where the match is weak. Clone size, where shown, is once, few, many, or a class for clones that have expanded.

TRBD2 NA TRBJ2-2 TRBV5-1 CASRAGYQRDNTGELFF TGCGCCAGCAGAGCGGGTTACCAGCGGGACAACACCGGGGAGCTGTTTTTT
TRBD1 NA TRBJ1-5 TRBV7-9 CASSRTGGGQPQHF TGTGCCAGCAGTCGGACAGGGGGCGGCCAGCCCCAGCATTTT
TRBD1 NA TRBJ2-5 TRBV7-2 CASSFRGREETQYF TGTGCCAGCAGCTTCAGGGGGCGCGAAGAGACCCAGTACTTC
TRBD1 once TRBJ1-1 TRBV2 CASRRTGSNTEAFF TGTGCCAGCCGTCGGACAGGATCGAACACTGAAGCTTTCTTT
NA NA TRBJ2-6 TRBV20-1 CSARSVSAANVLTF TGCAGTGCTAGATCCGTCAGTGCGGCCAACGTCCTGACTTTC
NA NA TRBJ1-1 TRBV28 CASSWERRATEAFF TGTGCCAGCAGTTGGGAACGGAGGGCGACTGAAGCTTTCTTT
NA NA TRBJ1-6 TRBV6-5 CASSYRENSPLHF TGTGCCAGCAGTTACAGGGAAAATTCACCCCTCCACTTT
NA once TRBJ1-5 TRBV20-1 CSASWGPQAQHF TGCAGTGCTAGTTGGGGGCCTCAGGCCCAGCATTTT
NA NA TRBJ2-2 TRBV7-9 CASSLGQNTGELFF TGTGCCAGCAGCTTGGGACAGAACACCGGGGAGCTGTTTTTT
TRBD2 NA TRBJ2-3 TRBV11-3 CASTRTSGGDTQYF TGTGCCAGCACCAGGACTAGCGGGGGTGATACGCAGTATTTT
NA once TRBJ2-7 TRBV6-5 CASSYSRDSYEQYF TGTGCCAGCAGTTACTCCCGCGACAGCTACGAGCAGTACTTC
NA NA TRBJ2-4 TRBV7-2 CASSDTGRGAKNIQYF TGTGCCAGCAGCGATACAGGACGTGGGGCCAAAAACATTCAGTACTTC
NA NA TRBJ2-7 TRBV6-1 CASSRSRTPYEQYF TGTGCCAGCAGTAGATCCAGGACCCCCTACGAGCAGTACTTC
TRBD1 few TRBJ1-2 TRBV6-1 CASSESGTADGYGYTF TGTGCCAGCAGTGAATCCGGGACAGCGGATGGATATGGCTACACCTTC
TRBD1 NA TRBJ1-3 TRBV20-1 CSAGTGYRSVTGNTIYF TGCAGTGCTGGGACAGGGTATCGGTCGGTTACGGGAAACACCATATATTTT
TRBD1 NA TRBJ1-2 TRBV6-1 CASGGQGASYTF TGTGCCAGCGGGGGCCAGGGGGCGAGCTACACCTTC